This T cell receptor beta chain was identified in a study of identical twins. Study observations and caveats: The study found that models underestimated out-of-frame TCR alpha sharing in monozygotic twins.

Every donor was a healthy Caucasian. The sample holds many counts of this clonotype. Its antigen is unidentified. Trimming stripped 1 base from V and 2 bases from J, with 2 bases between. This CDR3 has 12 amino acids. Germline V gives CDR1 MDHEN, CDR2 SYDVKM. TCRdb fed the 5' RACE reads into MiXCR, producing one record per CDR3 protein. Of some 320,000 distinct CDR3 sequences in the sample, over 9% are singletons; the top ten hold roughly 7%. These data are also associated with another study on yellow fever vaccine responses in identical twins.

The genes are TRBV28 and TRBJ1-1; D uncertain. The clonotype was recovered from a woman aged 18-29 years in good health. Sequencing used CD8+ T cells sorted from blood. The CDR3: CASSLSNTEAFF. In DNA form, the CDR3 reads TGTGCCAGCAGTTTATCCAACACTGAAGCTTTCTTT.